This TCR beta chain was captured by sequencing in a study of cytomegalovirus exposure and HLA in healthy donors. Study outcomes and limitations: Analysis was performed later, and it showed HLA-associated TCR beta chains to be more clonally expanded than equally common others. Rare sequences made up most TCRs, while some public TCRs were found in many donors. Three of the chains that were CMV-associated were confirmed in vitro to be specific for CMV antigens.

PCR was performed using 60 Vbeta and 13 Jbeta primers. This table comes from immunoSEQ multiplex PCR, and its TCRdb copy is limited to in-frame clones, with some not included. The sample has roughly 190,000 clones, about 85% seen once. In regard to this clone: What it binds is unknown.

The V and J ends lost 6 bases and 5 bases, in that order; junction bases with no gene match: 5. This CDR3 is built from 13 residues. Germline CDR1 SGHTA, CDR2 FQGNSA. This sequence originates from a man over 45 in good health and CMV-seronegative. The chain has TRBV7-2 and TRBJ2-7; 9 nucleotides agree with TRBD1. Specimen: PBMCs. Here the CDR3 reads CASSGTGRDEQYF. In nucleotides, the CDR3 is TGTGCCAGCAGTGGGACAGGGCGCGACGAGCAGTACTTC.